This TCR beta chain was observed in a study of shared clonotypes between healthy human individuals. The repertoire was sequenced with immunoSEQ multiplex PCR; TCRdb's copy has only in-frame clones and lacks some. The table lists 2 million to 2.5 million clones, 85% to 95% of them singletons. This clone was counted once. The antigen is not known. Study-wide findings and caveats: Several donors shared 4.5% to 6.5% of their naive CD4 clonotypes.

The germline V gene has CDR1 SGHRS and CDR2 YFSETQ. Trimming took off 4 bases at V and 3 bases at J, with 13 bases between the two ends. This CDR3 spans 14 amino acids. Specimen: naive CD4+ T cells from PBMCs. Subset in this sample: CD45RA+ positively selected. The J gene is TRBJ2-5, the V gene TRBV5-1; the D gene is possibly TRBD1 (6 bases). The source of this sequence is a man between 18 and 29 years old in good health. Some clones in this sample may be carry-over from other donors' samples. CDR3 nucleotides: TGCGCCAGCAGCCTGAATACAGGGAAAGAGACCCAGTACTTC. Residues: CASSLNTGKETQYF.